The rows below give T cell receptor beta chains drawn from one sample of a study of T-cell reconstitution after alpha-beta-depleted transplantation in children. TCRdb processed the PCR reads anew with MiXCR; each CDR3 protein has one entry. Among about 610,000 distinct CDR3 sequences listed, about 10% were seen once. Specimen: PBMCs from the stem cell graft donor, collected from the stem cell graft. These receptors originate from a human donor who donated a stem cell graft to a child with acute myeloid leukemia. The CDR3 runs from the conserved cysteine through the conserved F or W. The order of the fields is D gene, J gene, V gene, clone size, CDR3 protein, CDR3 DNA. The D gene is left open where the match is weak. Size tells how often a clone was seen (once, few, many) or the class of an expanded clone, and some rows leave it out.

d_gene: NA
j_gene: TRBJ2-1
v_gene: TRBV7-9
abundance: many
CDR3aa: CASSLEGIEQFF
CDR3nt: TGTGCCAGCAGCTTAGAGGGGATTGAGCAGTTCTTC

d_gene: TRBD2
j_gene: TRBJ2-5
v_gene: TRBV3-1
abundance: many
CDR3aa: CASSQRKRESKETQYF
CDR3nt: TGTGCCAGCAGCCAAAGGAAGCGGGAGTCAAAAGAGACCCAGTACTTC

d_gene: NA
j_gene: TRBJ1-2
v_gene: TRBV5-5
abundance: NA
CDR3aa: CASSQVGGAMNYGYTF
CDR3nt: TGTGCCAGCAGCCAGGTGGGGGGCGCGATGAACTATGGCTACACCTTC

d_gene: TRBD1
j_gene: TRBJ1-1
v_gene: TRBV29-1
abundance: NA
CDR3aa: CSARQGSLTEAFF
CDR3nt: TGCAGCGCACGACAGGGTTCCCTCACTGAAGCTTTCTTT

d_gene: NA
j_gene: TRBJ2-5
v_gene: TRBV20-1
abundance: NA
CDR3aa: CSATRGETQYF
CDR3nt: TGCAGTGCTACGCGGGGAGAGACCCAGTACTTC

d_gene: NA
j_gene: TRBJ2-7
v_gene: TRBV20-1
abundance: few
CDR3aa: CSARDEGRSGYEQYF
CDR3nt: TGCAGTGCTAGAGATGAGGGCAGGAGCGGCTACGAGCAGTACTTC

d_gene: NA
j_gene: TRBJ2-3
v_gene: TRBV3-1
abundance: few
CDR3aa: CASSQDPGQLDTQYF
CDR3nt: TGTGCCAGCAGCCAAGATCCTGGGCAGCTGGATACGCAGTATTTT

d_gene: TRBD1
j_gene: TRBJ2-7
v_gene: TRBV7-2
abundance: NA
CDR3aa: CASSVRQGLWNEQYF
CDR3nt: TGTGCCAGCAGCGTTCGACAGGGTCTCTGGAACGAGCAGTACTTC

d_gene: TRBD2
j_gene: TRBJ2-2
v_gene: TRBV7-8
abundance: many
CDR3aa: CASSSQPGLAANTGELFF
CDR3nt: TGTGCCAGCAGCTCCCAACCGGGACTAGCGGCGAACACCGGGGAGCTGTTTTTT

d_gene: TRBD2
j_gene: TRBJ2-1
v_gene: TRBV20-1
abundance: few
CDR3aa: CSAGRGLGGGIQQFF
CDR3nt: TGCAGTGCTGGGCGGGGACTAGGTGGGGGAATTCAGCAGTTCTTC

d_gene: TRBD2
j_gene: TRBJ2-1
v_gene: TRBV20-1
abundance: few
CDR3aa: CSASSVGLVTRDEQFF
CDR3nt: TGCAGTGCTAGCTCTGTGGGACTAGTGACCCGTGACGAGCAGTTCTTC

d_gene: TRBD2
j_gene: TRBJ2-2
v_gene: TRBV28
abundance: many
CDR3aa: CASSRWTSANTGELFF
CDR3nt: TGTGCCAGCAGTCGTTGGACTAGCGCCAACACCGGGGAGCTGTTTTTT

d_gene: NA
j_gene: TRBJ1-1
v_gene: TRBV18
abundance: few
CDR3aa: CASLPGGSTEAFF
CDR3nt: TGTGCCAGCTTACCGGGGGGAAGCACTGAAGCTTTCTTT

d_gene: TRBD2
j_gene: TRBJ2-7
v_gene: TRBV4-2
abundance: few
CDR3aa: CASSQVAAGTYEQYF
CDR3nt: TGTGCCAGCAGCCAAGTTGCAGCGGGGACCTACGAGCAGTACTTC

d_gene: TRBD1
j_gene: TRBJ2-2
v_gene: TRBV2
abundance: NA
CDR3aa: CASSEGGTGNTGELFF
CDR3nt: TGTGCCAGCAGTGAAGGAGGGACAGGGAACACCGGGGAGCTGTTTTTT

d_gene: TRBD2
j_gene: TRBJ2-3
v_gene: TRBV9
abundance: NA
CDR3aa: CASSWGLASTDTQYF
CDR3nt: TGTGCCAGCTCCTGGGGACTAGCGTCCACAGATACGCAGTATTTT

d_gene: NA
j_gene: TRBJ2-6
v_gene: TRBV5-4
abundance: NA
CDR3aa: CASEDRSIFGANVLTF
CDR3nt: TGTGCCAGCGAGGACAGATCTATATTTGGGGCCAACGTCCTGACTTTC

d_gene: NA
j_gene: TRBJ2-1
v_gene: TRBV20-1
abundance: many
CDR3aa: CSASNRESYNEQFF
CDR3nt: TGCAGTGCTAGCAACAGGGAGTCCTACAATGAGCAGTTCTTC

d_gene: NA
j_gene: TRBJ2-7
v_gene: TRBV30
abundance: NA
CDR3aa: CACNEQYF
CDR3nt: TGTGCCTGCAACGAGCAGTACTTC

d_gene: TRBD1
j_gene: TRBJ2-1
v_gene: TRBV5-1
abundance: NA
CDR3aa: CASSVGQGNGEQFF
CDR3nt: TGCGCCAGCAGCGTCGGACAGGGTAACGGTGAGCAGTTCTTC

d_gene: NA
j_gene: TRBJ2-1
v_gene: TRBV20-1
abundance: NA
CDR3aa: CSAPRQAVSYNEQFF
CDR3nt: TGCAGTGCTCCCCGACAGGCCGTCTCCTACAATGAGCAGTTCTTC

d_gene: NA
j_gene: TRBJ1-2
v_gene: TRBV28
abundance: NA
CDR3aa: CASSLDSSFGYTF
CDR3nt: TGTGCCAGCAGTTTGGACAGTTCCTTCGGCTACACCTTC

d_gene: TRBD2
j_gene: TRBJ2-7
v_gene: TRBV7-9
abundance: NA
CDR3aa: CASTLLAGPHEQYF
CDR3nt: TGTGCCAGCACCCTACTAGCGGGACCACACGAGCAGTACTTC

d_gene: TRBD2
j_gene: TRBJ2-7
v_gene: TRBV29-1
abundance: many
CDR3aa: CSVEGAGAAYF
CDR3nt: TGCAGCGTTGAAGGGGCGGGAGCGGCGTACTTC

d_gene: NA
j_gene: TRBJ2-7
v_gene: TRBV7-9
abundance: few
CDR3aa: CASSLAPPRVVEQYF
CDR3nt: TGTGCCAGCAGCTTAGCCCCCCCCCGGGTGGTCGAGCAGTACTTC

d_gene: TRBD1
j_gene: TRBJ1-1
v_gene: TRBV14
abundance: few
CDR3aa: CASSPGLDRDAFF
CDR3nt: TGTGCCAGCAGCCCCGGCCTCGACAGGGATGCTTTCTTT

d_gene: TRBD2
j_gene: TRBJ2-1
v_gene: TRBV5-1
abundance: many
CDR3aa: CASSFTGLAENEQFF
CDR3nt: TGCGCCAGCAGCTTCACGGGACTAGCGGAGAATGAGCAGTTCTTC

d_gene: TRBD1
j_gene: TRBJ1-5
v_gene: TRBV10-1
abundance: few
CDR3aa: CASSGQGDFNDQPQHF
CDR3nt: TGCGCCAGCAGCGGACAGGGGGATTTTAACGATCAGCCCCAGCATTTT

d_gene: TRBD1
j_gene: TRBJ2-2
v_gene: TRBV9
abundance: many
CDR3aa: CASSVLKTGDTGELFF
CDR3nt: TGTGCCAGCAGCGTATTGAAGACAGGGGACACCGGGGAGCTGTTTTTT

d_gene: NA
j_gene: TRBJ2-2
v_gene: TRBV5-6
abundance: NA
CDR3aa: CASSLDGTNTGELFF
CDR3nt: TGTGCCAGCAGCTTGGATGGGACGAACACCGGGGAGCTGTTTTTT

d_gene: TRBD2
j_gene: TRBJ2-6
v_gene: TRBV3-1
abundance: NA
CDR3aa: CATSPGLPSGANVLTF
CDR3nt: TGTGCCACCTCACCGGGACTACCCTCTGGGGCCAACGTCCTGACTTTC

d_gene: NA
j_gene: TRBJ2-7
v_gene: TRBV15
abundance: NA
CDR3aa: CATPRYRTYEQYF
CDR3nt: TGTGCCACCCCAAGGTACAGAACCTACGAGCAGTACTTC

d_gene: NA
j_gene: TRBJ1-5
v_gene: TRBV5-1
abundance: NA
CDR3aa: CASSPSGAMSNQPQHF
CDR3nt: TGCGCCAGCAGCCCATCAGGGGCGATGAGCAATCAGCCCCAGCATTTT

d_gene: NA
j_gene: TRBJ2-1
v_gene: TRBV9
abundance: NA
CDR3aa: CASSKSGTPYNEQFF
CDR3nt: TGTGCCAGCAGCAAGTCCGGGACTCCCTACAATGAGCAGTTCTTC

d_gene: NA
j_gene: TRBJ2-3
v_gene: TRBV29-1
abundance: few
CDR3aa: CSVVLDPAQYF
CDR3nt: TGCAGCGTTGTCTTGGACCCCGCGCAGTATTTT

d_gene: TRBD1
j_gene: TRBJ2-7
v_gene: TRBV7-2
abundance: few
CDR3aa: CASSSTGTVPYEQYF
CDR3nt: TGTGCCAGCAGCTCAACCGGGACAGTGCCCTACGAGCAGTACTTC

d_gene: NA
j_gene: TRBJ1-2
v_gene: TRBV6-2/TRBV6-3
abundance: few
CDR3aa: CASRPGDYGYTF
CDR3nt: TGTGCCAGCAGGCCCGGTGACTATGGCTACACCTTC

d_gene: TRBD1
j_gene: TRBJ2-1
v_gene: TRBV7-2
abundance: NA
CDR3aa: CASRQGTYNEQFF
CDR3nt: TGTGCCAGCAGACAGGGGACCTACAATGAGCAGTTCTTC

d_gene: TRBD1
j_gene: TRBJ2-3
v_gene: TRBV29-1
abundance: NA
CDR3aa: CSVEKGQDTDTQYF
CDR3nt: TGCAGCGTTGAGAAGGGACAGGACACAGATACGCAGTATTTT

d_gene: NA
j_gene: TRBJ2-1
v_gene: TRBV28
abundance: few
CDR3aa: CASSFGTGADNEQFF
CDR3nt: TGTGCCAGCAGTTTCGGGACCGGGGCCGACAATGAGCAGTTCTTC

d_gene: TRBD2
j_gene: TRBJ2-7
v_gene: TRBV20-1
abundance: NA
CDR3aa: CSATLLTSGRTYEQYF
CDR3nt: TGCAGTGCTACCCTATTGACTAGCGGGAGGACCTACGAGCAGTACTTC